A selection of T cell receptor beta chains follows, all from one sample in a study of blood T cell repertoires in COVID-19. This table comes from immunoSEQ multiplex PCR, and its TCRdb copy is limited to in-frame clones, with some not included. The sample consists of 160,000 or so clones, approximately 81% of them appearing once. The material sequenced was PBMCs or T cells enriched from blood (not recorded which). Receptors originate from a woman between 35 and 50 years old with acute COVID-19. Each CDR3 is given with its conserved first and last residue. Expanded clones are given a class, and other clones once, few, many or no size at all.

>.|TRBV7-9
CASRSGTNTGELFF
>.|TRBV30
CAWGTGLSGNTIYF
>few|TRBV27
CASSLFAGGYEQYF
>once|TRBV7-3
CASSLSGSGPETQYF
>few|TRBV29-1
CSVPGVETQYF
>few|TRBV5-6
CASSGAGGKTEAFF
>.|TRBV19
CASSTRDRGIHNEQFF
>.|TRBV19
CASSIDLWAGKAF
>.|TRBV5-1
CASSGQGSPGDTIYF
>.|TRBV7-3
CAEPGLYNKQFF
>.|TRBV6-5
CASKIAGYEKLFF
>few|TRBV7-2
CASSLDEGKNIQYF
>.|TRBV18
CASSPPSGLNEQFF
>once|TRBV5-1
CASSLGFRGASTDTQYF
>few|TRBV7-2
CASSPDRLETDTQYF
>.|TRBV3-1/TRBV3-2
CASSPAGGYGYTF
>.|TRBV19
CASSILGTGKVGQPQHF
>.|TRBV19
CASSIWTGGHSGNTIYF
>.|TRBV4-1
CASSQVQSNQPQHF
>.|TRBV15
CATSRDWGHSNQPQHF
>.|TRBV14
CASRFVEQNTEAFF
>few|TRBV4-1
CASSQVQAGSPYEQYF
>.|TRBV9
CASSIGGANEQFF
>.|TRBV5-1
CASSLGGGPNTEAFF
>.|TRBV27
CASSLLDRGRTEAFF
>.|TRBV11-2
CASSSTLSRDRTYEQYF
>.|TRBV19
CASSQQGGNEQFF
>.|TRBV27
CASSLSIGTAYSEQFF
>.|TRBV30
CAWSRDEQFF
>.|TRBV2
CASSDEGGGETQYF
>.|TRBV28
CASSSPLSTDTQYF
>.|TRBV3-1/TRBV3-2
CASSQDLGLARKTQYF
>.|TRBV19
CASSYTRKFNTEAFF
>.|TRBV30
CAGDPGLGYNEQFF
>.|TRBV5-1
CASSLLGGDEQYF
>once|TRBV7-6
CASSSQGPAGFWGETQYF
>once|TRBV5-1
CASSLAGQGGGYTF
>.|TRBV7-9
CASSFQGNYNEQFF
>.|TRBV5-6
CASSLEQTYGYTF
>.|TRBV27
CASRRDRANYGYTF
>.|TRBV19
CASSIIPPGELFF
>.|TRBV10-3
CASTPAGGPYEQFF
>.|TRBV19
CASSLGLQGMGIGEQFF
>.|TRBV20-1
CSASTGGGSGELFF
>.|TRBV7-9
CASSPGPKGDTEAFF
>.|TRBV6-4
CASSEQGWGTEAFF
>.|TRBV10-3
CAISVTENTEAFF